A selection of T cell receptor beta chains follows, all from one sample in a study of cytomegalovirus exposure and HLA in healthy donors. TCRdb keeps only in-frame clones here, not all; method: immunoSEQ multiplex PCR. The repertoire holds 150,000 or so clones, with roughly 83% as singletons. The sequenced sample was PBMCs. The receptor source for this set is a young man in good health and CMV-seropositive. Both conserved end residues are part of each CDR3. A D gene is named only where the DNA matches it firmly. Clone size is not always given. Where it is, it says once, few, many or a class for expanded clones.

CDR3 DNA: TGTGCCTGGAGTACGGGATTTCAAGAGACCCAGTACTTC
CDR3 protein: CAWSTGFQETQYF
V gene: TRBV30
CDR3 length: 13
D gene: .
clone size: .
J gene: TRBJ2-5

CDR3 DNA: TGTGCCAGCAGTTTATTAACAGGGCTGGAGCAGTACTTC
CDR3 protein: CASSLLTGLEQYF
V gene: TRBV27
CDR3 length: 13
D gene: .
clone size: .
J gene: TRBJ2-7

CDR3 DNA: TGTGCCACCAGCACGAGACAGGGAGGCACCTACGAGCAGTACTTC
CDR3 protein: CATSTRQGGTYEQYF
V gene: TRBV15
CDR3 length: 15
D gene: .
clone size: once
J gene: TRBJ2-7

CDR3 DNA: TGTGCCAGCAGTTTCAGGTGGCAGGGGCACTTGGAGTCGAAAGGCTACACCTTC
CDR3 protein: CASSFRWQGHLESKGYTF
V gene: TRBV27
CDR3 length: 18
D gene: .
clone size: few
J gene: TRBJ1-2

CDR3 DNA: TGTGCCAGCTCACCCCGCGCCACAACTAATGAAAAACTGTTTTTT
CDR3 protein: CASSPRATTNEKLFF
V gene: TRBV18
CDR3 length: 15
D gene: .
clone size: few
J gene: TRBJ1-4

CDR3 DNA: TGTGCCAGCAGCGTAGGACCAAAGGGGGCCAAAAACATTCAGTACTTC
CDR3 protein: CASSVGPKGAKNIQYF
V gene: TRBV9
CDR3 length: 16
D gene: .
clone size: .
J gene: TRBJ2-4

CDR3 DNA: TGTGCCAGCAGTGTCAGGGTCGGTCAGCCCCAGCATTTT
CDR3 protein: CASSVRVGQPQHF
V gene: TRBV6-5
CDR3 length: 13
D gene: .
clone size: few
J gene: TRBJ1-5

CDR3 DNA: TGCGCCAGCAGTAAGGTGACAGGGCGCGAGCAGTACTTC
CDR3 protein: CASSKVTGREQYF
V gene: TRBV4-3
CDR3 length: 13
D gene: TRBD1
clone size: .
J gene: TRBJ2-7

CDR3 DNA: TGTGCCAGCAGTTACTCAGCGAGCACAGATACGCAGTATTTT
CDR3 protein: CASSYSASTDTQYF
V gene: TRBV6-6
CDR3 length: 14
D gene: .
clone size: .
J gene: TRBJ2-3

CDR3 DNA: TGTGCCAGCAGTTACTCCCTTAACAGGGGAAACTATGGCTACACCTTC
CDR3 protein: CASSYSLNRGNYGYTF
V gene: TRBV27
CDR3 length: 16
D gene: TRBD1
clone size: .
J gene: TRBJ1-2

CDR3 DNA: TGTGCCAGTAGCCCCGACGACGGGCAAGAGACCCAGTACTTC
CDR3 protein: CASSPDDGQETQYF
V gene: TRBV19
CDR3 length: 14
D gene: .
clone size: .
J gene: TRBJ2-5

CDR3 DNA: TGTGCCAGCAGCTGGGGGACTAGCGGTAAAGAGACCCAGTACTTC
CDR3 protein: CASSWGTSGKETQYF
V gene: TRBV7-8
CDR3 length: 15
D gene: TRBD2
clone size: .
J gene: TRBJ2-5

CDR3 DNA: TGTGCCAGCAGTTTACGGACAGATAGCAATCAGCCCCAGCATTTT
CDR3 protein: CASSLRTDSNQPQHF
V gene: TRBV28
CDR3 length: 15
D gene: .
clone size: .
J gene: TRBJ1-5

CDR3 DNA: TGCAGCGTTGAAGATGGGCGGGGTGGGATTAACTATGGCTACACCTTC
CDR3 protein: CSVEDGRGGINYGYTF
V gene: TRBV29-1
CDR3 length: 16
D gene: .
clone size: .
J gene: TRBJ1-2

CDR3 DNA: TGCGCCAGCAGCCAAGACTTTGGGGGGAGGGCCTGGGGAACCCAGTACTTC
CDR3 protein: CASSQDFGGRAWGTQYF
V gene: TRBV4-1
CDR3 length: 17
D gene: TRBD2
clone size: .
J gene: TRBJ2-5

CDR3 DNA: TGTGCCAGCAGCCCTGCGGACAGGACAGCTGAAGCTTTCTTT
CDR3 protein: CASSPADRTAEAFF
V gene: TRBV11-2
CDR3 length: 14
D gene: TRBD1
clone size: .
J gene: TRBJ1-1

CDR3 DNA: TGTGCCATCACCGACACCCAGAATCAGCCCCAGCATTTT
CDR3 protein: CAITDTQNQPQHF
V gene: TRBV10-3
CDR3 length: 13
D gene: .
clone size: few
J gene: TRBJ1-5

CDR3 DNA: TGTGCCAGCAGTTCCCGACAGGGAAATCAGCCCCAGCATTTT
CDR3 protein: CASSSRQGNQPQHF
V gene: TRBV28
CDR3 length: 14
D gene: TRBD1
clone size: few
J gene: TRBJ1-5

CDR3 DNA: TGTGCCAGCAGTTACCAGCAGGGAAACTATGGCTACACCTTC
CDR3 protein: CASSYQQGNYGYTF
V gene: TRBV6-5
CDR3 length: 14
D gene: .
clone size: .
J gene: TRBJ1-2

CDR3 DNA: TGTGCCTGGAGTGTGAGGGCCAGTCAACCAAATCAGCCCCAGCATTTT
CDR3 protein: CAWSVRASQPNQPQHF
V gene: TRBV30
CDR3 length: 16
D gene: .
clone size: few
J gene: TRBJ1-5

CDR3 DNA: TGTGCCAGTAGTATCGCGGGGTGGTCGAACACTGAAGCTTTCTTT
CDR3 protein: CASSIAGWSNTEAFF
V gene: TRBV19
CDR3 length: 15
D gene: .
clone size: .
J gene: TRBJ1-1

CDR3 DNA: TGTGCCAGCAGTTTGGAGAGGGGCTACACCTTC
CDR3 protein: CASSLERGYTF
V gene: TRBV2
CDR3 length: 11
D gene: .
clone size: .
J gene: TRBJ1-2

CDR3 DNA: TGTGCCAGCAGTTACGGCGGGGGATTTCTAGGAACGCAGTATTTT
CDR3 protein: CASSYGGGFLGTQYF
V gene: TRBV6-5
CDR3 length: 15
D gene: TRBD2
clone size: .
J gene: TRBJ2-3

CDR3 DNA: TGTGCCAGCAGCTCTAGGGGGACAGGGGGCTACGAGCAGTACTTC
CDR3 protein: CASSSRGTGGYEQYF
V gene: TRBV7-2
CDR3 length: 15
D gene: TRBD1
clone size: .
J gene: TRBJ2-7

CDR3 DNA: TGTGCCAGCAGTGATCCCCGGAACACTGAAGCTTTCTTT
CDR3 protein: CASSDPRNTEAFF
V gene: TRBV25-1
CDR3 length: 13
D gene: .
clone size: .
J gene: TRBJ1-1

CDR3 DNA: TGTGCCAGCAGCCCGAGGGGGGGCTGGGAGCAGTACTTC
CDR3 protein: CASSPRGGWEQYF
V gene: TRBV4-2
CDR3 length: 13
D gene: .
clone size: .
J gene: TRBJ2-7

CDR3 DNA: TGCGCCAGCAGCTTGGGGGCTAGCGGATCCTACAATGAGCAGTTCTTC
CDR3 protein: CASSLGASGSYNEQFF
V gene: TRBV5-1
CDR3 length: 16
D gene: TRBD2
clone size: .
J gene: TRBJ2-1

CDR3 DNA: TGTGCCAGCAGTTACCAGACAGGGGGCGCCTATGGCTACACCTTC
CDR3 protein: CASSYQTGGAYGYTF
V gene: TRBV27
CDR3 length: 15
D gene: TRBD1
clone size: .
J gene: TRBJ1-2

CDR3 DNA: TGTGCCAGCTCACCTCTCATGAGGAATTCACCCCTCCACTTT
CDR3 protein: CASSPLMRNSPLHF
V gene: TRBV11-1
CDR3 length: 14
D gene: .
clone size: .
J gene: TRBJ1-6

CDR3 DNA: TGTGCCTGGAGTGCCATGCGGGAAAAACTGTTTTTT
CDR3 protein: CAWSAMREKLFF
V gene: TRBV30
CDR3 length: 12
D gene: .
clone size: .
J gene: TRBJ1-4

CDR3 DNA: TGTGCCACGGCCGGGGGGGCTAATGAAAAACTGTTTTTT
CDR3 protein: CATAGGANEKLFF
V gene: TRBV10-3
CDR3 length: 13
D gene: .
clone size: .
J gene: TRBJ1-4

CDR3 DNA: TGCGCCAGCAGCCAAGATCGAGGAAATCAGCCCCAGCATTTT
CDR3 protein: CASSQDRGNQPQHF
V gene: TRBV4-1
CDR3 length: 14
D gene: .
clone size: .
J gene: TRBJ1-5

CDR3 DNA: TGTGCCAGCAGTTCCTGGGGGCAGAAAGATGAAAAACTGTTTTTT
CDR3 protein: CASSSWGQKDEKLFF
V gene: TRBV6-5
CDR3 length: 15
D gene: .
clone size: .
J gene: TRBJ1-4

CDR3 DNA: TGTGCCAGCAGTGAGACGGGACAGGGAAAGGATGAGCAGTTCTTC
CDR3 protein: CASSETGQGKDEQFF
V gene: TRBV25-1
CDR3 length: 15
D gene: TRBD1
clone size: .
J gene: TRBJ2-1

CDR3 DNA: TGCAGCGGAGGCACCGGGACAGGGAACGAGCAGTACTTC
CDR3 protein: CSGGTGTGNEQYF
V gene: TRBV29-1
CDR3 length: 13
D gene: TRBD1
clone size: .
J gene: TRBJ2-7

CDR3 DNA: TGTGCCAGCAGCGACGCATTAGCGGGGGGCACAGATACGCAGTATTTT
CDR3 protein: CASSDALAGGTDTQYF
V gene: TRBV9
CDR3 length: 16
D gene: TRBD2
clone size: .
J gene: TRBJ2-3

CDR3 DNA: TGTGCCAGCAGCTCCCTCGGCGGAAGCACAGATACGCAGTATTTT
CDR3 protein: CASSSLGGSTDTQYF
V gene: TRBV5-6
CDR3 length: 15
D gene: .
clone size: .
J gene: TRBJ2-3

CDR3 DNA: TGTGCCAGCAGCTTGGACTTGGGGGGGGGCGGATCTACCGGGGAGCTGTTTTTT
CDR3 protein: CASSLDLGGGGSTGELFF
V gene: TRBV5-6
CDR3 length: 18
D gene: .
clone size: .
J gene: TRBJ2-2

CDR3 DNA: TGTGCCAGCAGACAGGGGCGCGCCCTTAGCAATCAGCCCCAGCATTTT
CDR3 protein: CASRQGRALSNQPQHF
V gene: TRBV28
CDR3 length: 16
D gene: TRBD1
clone size: .
J gene: TRBJ1-5

CDR3 DNA: TGTGCCAGCAGCTTGCCGGGACTAGGAGAGACCCAGTACTTC
CDR3 protein: CASSLPGLGETQYF
V gene: TRBV5-6
CDR3 length: 14
D gene: TRBD2
clone size: few
J gene: TRBJ2-5

CDR3 DNA: TGTGCCAGCAGTCGACAGAACACCGGGGAGCTGTTTTTT
CDR3 protein: CASSRQNTGELFF
V gene: TRBV28
CDR3 length: 13
D gene: .
clone size: .
J gene: TRBJ2-2